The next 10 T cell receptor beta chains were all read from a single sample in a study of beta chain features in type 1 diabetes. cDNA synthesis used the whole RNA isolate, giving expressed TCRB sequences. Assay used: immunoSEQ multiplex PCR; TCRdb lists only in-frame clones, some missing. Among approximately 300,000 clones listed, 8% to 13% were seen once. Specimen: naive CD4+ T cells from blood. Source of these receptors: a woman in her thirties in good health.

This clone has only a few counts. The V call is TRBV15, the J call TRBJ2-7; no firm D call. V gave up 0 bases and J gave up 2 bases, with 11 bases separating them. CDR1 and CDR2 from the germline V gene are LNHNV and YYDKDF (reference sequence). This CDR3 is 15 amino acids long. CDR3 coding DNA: TGTGCCACCAGCAGAGAAAGGAGCGCAGCCTACGAGCAGTACTTC. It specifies CATSRERSAAYEQYF. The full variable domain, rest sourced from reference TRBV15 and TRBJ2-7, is DAMVIQNPRYQVTQFGKPVTLSCSQTLNHNVMYWYQQKSSQAPKLLFHYYDKDFNNEADTPDNFQSRRPNTSFCFLDIRSPGLGDTAMYLCATSRERSAAYEQYFGPGTRLTVT.

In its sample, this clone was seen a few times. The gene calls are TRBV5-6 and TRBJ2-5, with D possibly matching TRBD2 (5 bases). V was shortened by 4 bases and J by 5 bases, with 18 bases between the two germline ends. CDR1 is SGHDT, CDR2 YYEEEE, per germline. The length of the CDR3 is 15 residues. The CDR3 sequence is CASSLVDGVQETQYF. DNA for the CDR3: TGTGCCAGCAGCCTCGTTGACGGGGTGCAGGAGACCCAGTACTTC.

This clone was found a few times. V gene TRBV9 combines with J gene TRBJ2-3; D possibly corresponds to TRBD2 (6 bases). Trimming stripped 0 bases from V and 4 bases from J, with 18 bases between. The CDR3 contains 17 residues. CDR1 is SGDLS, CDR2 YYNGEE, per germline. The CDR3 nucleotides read TGTGCCAGCAGCGTAGGAGTGTCCGGGAGTCCCCCAGATACGCAGTATTTT. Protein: CASSVGVSGSPPDTQYF.

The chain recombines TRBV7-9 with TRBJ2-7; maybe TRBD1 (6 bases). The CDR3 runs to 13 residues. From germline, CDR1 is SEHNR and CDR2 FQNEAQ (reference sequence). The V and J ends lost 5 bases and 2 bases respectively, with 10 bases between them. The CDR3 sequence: CASSPRTAYEQYF. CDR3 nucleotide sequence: TGTGCCAGCAGCCCTCGGACAGCCTACGAGCAGTACTTC.

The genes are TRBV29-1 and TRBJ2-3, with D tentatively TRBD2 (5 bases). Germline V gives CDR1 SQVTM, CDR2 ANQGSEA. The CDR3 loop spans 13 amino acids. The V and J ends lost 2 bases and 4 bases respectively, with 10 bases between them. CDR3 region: CSVEWEFADTQYF. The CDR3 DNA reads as TGCAGCGTTGAATGGGAGTTCGCAGATACGCAGTATTTT.

This chain's CDR3 is CASSLIAGQQTQYF. DNA of the CDR3: TGTGCCAGCAGCTTAATAGCGGGTCAACAGACCCAGTACTTC. The gene calls are TRBV11-2 and TRBJ2-5, with 7 positions matching TRBD2. This CDR3 has 14 amino acids. Germline CDR1 and CDR2: SGHAT and FQNNGV. J was trimmed by 6 bases and V by 2 bases; bases with no gene match: 6.

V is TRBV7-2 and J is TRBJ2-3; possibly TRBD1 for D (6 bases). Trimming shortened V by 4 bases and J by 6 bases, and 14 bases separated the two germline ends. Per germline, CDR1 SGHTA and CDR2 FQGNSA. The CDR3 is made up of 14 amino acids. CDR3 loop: CASSSATGFDTQYF. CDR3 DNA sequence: TGTGCCAGCAGCTCCGCAACAGGGTTTGATACGCAGTATTTT.

CDR3 DNA: TGTGCCTGGAGTCCGGGGGTGGGGATCTACGAGCAGTACTTC. Translating gives CAWSPGVGIYEQYF. The chain carries TRBV30 and TRBJ2-7, with D possibly TRBD2 on 6 matching bases. Trimming pared 2 bases from V and 3 bases from J, leaving 14 bases between. CDR3 length: 14 amino acids. Germline loops: CDR1 GTSNPN, CDR2 SVGIG (reference sequence).

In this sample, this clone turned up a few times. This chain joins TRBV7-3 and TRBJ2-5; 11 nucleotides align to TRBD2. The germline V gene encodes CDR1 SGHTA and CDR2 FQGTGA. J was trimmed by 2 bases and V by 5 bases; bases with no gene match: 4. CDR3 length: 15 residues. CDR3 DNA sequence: TGTGCCAGCAGCGTTAGCGGGAGGGGGCAAGAGACCCAGTACTTC. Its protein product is CASSVSGRGQETQYF.

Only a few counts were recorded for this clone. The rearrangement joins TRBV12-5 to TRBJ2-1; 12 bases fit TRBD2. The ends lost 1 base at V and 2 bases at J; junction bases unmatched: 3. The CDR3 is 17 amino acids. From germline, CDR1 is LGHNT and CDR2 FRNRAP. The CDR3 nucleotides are TGTGCTAGTGGTTTGGACCGGACTAGCGGGGCCTACAATGAGCAGTTCTTC. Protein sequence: CASGLDRTSGAYNEQFF.